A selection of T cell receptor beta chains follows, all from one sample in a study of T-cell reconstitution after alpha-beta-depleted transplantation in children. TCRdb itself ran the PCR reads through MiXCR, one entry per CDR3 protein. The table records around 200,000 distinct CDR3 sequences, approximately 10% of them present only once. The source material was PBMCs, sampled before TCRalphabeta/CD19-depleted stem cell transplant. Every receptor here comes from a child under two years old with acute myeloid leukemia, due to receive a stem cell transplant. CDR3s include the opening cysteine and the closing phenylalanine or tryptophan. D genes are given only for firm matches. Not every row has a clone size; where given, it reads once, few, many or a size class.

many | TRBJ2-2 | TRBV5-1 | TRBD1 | TGCGCCAGCAGGGAACAGGGGGCGAACACCGGGGAGCTGTTTTTT | CASREQGANTGELFF
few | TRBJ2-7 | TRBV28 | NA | TGTGCCAGCAGTCCTTACTTCGGGGGTTCCTACGAGCAGTACTTC | CASSPYFGGSYEQYF
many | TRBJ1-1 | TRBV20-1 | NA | TGCAGTGCTAGAGCCCGCGGGGACGCTGAAGCTTTCTTT | CSARARGDAEAFF
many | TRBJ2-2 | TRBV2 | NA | TGTGCCAGATCCCGAAAGGAGGGGACCACCGGCGGGGAGCTGTTTTTT | CARSRKEGTTGGELFF
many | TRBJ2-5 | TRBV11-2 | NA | TGTGCCAGCAGCTTAGGGGGCGGTGGGTCAACAGGTTCCCAGTACTTC | CASSLGGGGSTGSQYF
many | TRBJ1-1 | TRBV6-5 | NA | TGTGCCAGCAGTTACGGTCAGCCAGAGAGAGCTTTCTTT | CASSYGQPERAFF
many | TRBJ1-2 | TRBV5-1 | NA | TGCGCCAGCAGCTTGTCGTCTGCGGGTGGCTACACCTTC | CASSLSSAGGYTF
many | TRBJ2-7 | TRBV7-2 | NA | TGTGCCAGCAGCTTCCGGAATCCGGGCTTCGAGCAGTACTTC | CASSFRNPGFEQYF
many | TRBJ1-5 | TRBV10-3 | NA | TGTGCCGCGGCAGGGTACAATCAGCCCCAGCATTTT | CAAAGYNQPQHF
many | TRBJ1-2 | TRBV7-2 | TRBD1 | TGTGCCAGCACCCCAACAACGGACAGGGTCTATGGCTACACCTTC | CASTPTTDRVYGYTF
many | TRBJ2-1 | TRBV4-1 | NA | TGCGCCAGCAGCTCCTCCAGGGGCAATGAGCAGTTCTTC | CASSSSRGNEQFF
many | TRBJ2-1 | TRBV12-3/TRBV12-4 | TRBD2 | TGTGCCAGCCGAACTAGCGGGAGGGTTGAGCAGTTCTTC | CASRTSGRVEQFF
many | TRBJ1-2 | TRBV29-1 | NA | TGCAGCCCTGACTCCCCAGGGGCCAACTATGGCTACACCTTC | CSPDSPGANYGYTF
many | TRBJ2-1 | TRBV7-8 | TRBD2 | TGTGCCAGCAGCCCATGGACTAGCGGGAGAATGGGGTGGAGTTATGAGCAGTTCTTC | CASSPWTSGRMGWSYEQFF
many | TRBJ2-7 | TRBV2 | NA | TGTGCCAGCAGTGAAGCAAGCGAGCAGTACTTC | CASSEASEQYF
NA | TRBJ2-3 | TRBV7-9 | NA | TGTGCCAGCAGCTTTGGGGCTATCGGGACGAGTAGAGATACGCAGTATTTT | CASSFGAIGTSRDTQYF
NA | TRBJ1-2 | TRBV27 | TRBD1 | TGTGCCAGCAGCCCTAAACAGGGGGCTCTGCTTAACTATGGCTACACCTTC | CASSPKQGALLNYGYTF
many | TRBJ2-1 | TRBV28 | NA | TGTGCCAGCAGCAACATTTGGACCCAGTTCTTC | CASSNIWTQFF
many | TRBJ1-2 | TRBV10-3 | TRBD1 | TGTGCCACCCGACAGGGATCTAACTATGGCTACACCTTC | CATRQGSNYGYTF
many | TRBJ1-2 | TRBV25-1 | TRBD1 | TGTGCCAGCAGTGAACTTTTCGGGACAGGGATCTATGGCTACACCTTC | CASSELFGTGIYGYTF
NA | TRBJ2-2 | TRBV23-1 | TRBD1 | TGCGCCAGCTTACCCCTGGTGGGAAGGGGGCCCGGGGAGCTGTTTTTT | CASLPLVGRGPGELFF
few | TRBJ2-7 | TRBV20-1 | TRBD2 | TGCAGTGCTAGTAGTGGGAGGGGCCACGAGCAGTACTTC | CSASSGRGHEQYF
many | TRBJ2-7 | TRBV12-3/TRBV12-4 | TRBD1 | TGTGCCAGCAGTACCTACAGGGGATACTACGAGCAGTACTTC | CASSTYRGYYEQYF
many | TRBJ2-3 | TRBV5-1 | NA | TGCGCCAGCAGCTTTTCAGGGCTCTTCACAGATACGCAGTATTTT | CASSFSGLFTDTQYF
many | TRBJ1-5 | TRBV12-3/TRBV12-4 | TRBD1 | TGTGCCAGCACAACCGGGACAGGGGATCAGCCCCAGCATTTT | CASTTGTGDQPQHF
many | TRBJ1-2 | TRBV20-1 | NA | TGCAGTGCTGCGGGACTCCTGAACTATGGCTACACCTTC | CSAAGLLNYGYTF
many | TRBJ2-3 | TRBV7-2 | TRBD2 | TGTGCCAGCAGCTTAGCGGCGGGAGGGATTAGCACAGATACGCAGTATTTT | CASSLAAGGISTDTQYF
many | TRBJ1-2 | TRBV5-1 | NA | TGCGCCAGCAGCTTGGAATGGGAGACCTATGGCTACACCTTC | CASSLEWETYGYTF
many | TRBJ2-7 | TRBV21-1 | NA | TGTGCCAGCAGCAAAATCCCAGGGACGGACAGCTACGAGCAGTACTTC | CASSKIPGTDSYEQYF
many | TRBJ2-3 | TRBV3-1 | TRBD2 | TGTGCCAGCAGCCAAGGTACTAGCGGACTCCGCACAGATACGCAGTATTTT | CASSQGTSGLRTDTQYF
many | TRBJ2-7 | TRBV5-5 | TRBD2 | TGTGCCAGCAGCTTGGCCGGGGGAGGGTCCTACGAGCAGTACTTC | CASSLAGGGSYEQYF
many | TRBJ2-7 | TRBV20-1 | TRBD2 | TGCAGTGCTAGTGCACTAGCGGGGATCTACGAGCAGTACTTC | CSASALAGIYEQYF
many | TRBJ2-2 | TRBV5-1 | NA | TGCGCCAGCAGCCACCTCACCGGGGAGCTGTTTTTT | CASSHLTGELFF
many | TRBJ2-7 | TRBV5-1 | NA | TGCGCCAGCAGCTGGATGGGCAGCTCCTACGAGCAGTACTTC | CASSWMGSSYEQYF
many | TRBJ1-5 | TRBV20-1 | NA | TGCAGTGCTCCCCGCGGACGTAATCAGCCCCAGCATTTT | CSAPRGRNQPQHF
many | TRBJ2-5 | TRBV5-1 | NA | TGCGCCAGCAGCTTGGCACAGCTTGAAGAGACCCAGTACTTC | CASSLAQLEETQYF
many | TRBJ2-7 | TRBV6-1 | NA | TGTGCCAGCGAAGAAGGGACGGACGAGCAGTACTTC | CASEEGTDEQYF
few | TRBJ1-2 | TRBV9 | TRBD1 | TGTGCCAGCAGCCCCCGACAGGGTAGGGGAGATGGCTACACCTTC | CASSPRQGRGDGYTF
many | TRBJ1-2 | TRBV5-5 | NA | TGTGCCAGCAGCTTGAGTCCAGGAATGTATGGCTACACCTTC | CASSLSPGMYGYTF
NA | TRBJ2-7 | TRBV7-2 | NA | TGTGCCAGCAGACCGAGTCCGGGCTACGAGCAGTACTTC | CASRPSPGYEQYF
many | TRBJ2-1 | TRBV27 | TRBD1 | TGTGCCAGCAGCTACCGGGACAGGGCCCTGAATGAGCAGTTCTTC | CASSYRDRALNEQFF
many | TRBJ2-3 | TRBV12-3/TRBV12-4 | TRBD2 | TGTGCCAGCCGGCTAGCGGGAGGGCCAGATACGCAGTATTTT | CASRLAGGPDTQYF
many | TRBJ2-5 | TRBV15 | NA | TGTGCCACCAGCAGTCAAGAGACCCAGTACTTC | CATSSQETQYF
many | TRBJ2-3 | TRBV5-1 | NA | TGCGCCAGCAGCCTGACTAGGGAAGATACGCAGTATTTT | CASSLTREDTQYF
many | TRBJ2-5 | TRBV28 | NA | TGTGCCAGCAGTCCCCACAAGTGGGCAAAGGAGACCCAGTACTTC | CASSPHKWAKETQYF
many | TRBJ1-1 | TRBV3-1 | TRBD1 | TGTGCCAGCAGCCACTGGGGACAGGAAAACACTGAAGCTTTCTTT | CASSHWGQENTEAFF
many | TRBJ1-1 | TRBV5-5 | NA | TGTGCCAGCAGCTTGAGTACATACACTGAAGCTTTCTTT | CASSLSTYTEAFF
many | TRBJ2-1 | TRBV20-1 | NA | TGCAGTGGGGGCGGGAACAATGAGCAGTTCTTC | CSGGGNNEQFF
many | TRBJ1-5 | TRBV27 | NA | TGTGCCAGCAGTTCGAGCCCCCGGGACAAAAATCAGCCCCAGCATTTT | CASSSSPRDKNQPQHF
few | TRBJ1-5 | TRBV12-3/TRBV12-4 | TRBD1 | TGTGCCAGCAGTTTTGGGCCCCCGGGACAGGGGGCTCGATATCAGCCCCAGCATTTT | CASSFGPPGQGARYQPQHF
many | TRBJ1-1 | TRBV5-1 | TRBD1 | TGCGCCAGCACCCTCGATGACAGGGTTAACACTGAAGCTTTCTTT | CASTLDDRVNTEAFF
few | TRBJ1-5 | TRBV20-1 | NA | NA | CSAREDFRGNQPQHF
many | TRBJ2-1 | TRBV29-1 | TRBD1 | TGCAGCACGGGGGGGGACAGGGGCAATGAGCAGTTCTTC | CSTGGDRGNEQFF
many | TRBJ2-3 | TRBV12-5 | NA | TGTGCTAGTGCTACCACCTCAGATACGCAGTATTTT | CASATTSDTQYF
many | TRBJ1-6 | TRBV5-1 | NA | TGCGCCAGCAGCTTCTCTCCGTTGCGGGGTGAGAATTCACCCCTCCACTTT | CASSFSPLRGENSPLHF
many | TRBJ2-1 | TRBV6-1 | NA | TGTGCCAGCAACCAACGGGGCGGGACCAATGAGCAGTTCTTC | CASNQRGGTNEQFF
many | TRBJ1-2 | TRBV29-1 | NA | TGCAGCGTTGAAGGTCGGACCTGGGACTATGGCTACACCTTC | CSVEGRTWDYGYTF